There are many counts of the clone carrying this T cell receptor beta chain. What it binds is not known. Amplified TCR beta CDR3 regions came from RNA transcripts. TCR CDR3 underwent first-round RT-PCR with the HTBI primer set. TCRdb recomputed calls from the multiplex PCR reads with MiXCR, one row per CDR3 protein. The sample contains about 600,000 distinct CDR3 sequences, about a sixth of which appear only once. The data originate from a study of T cells in Graves' hyperthyroidism and ophthalmopathy. Study-level points and caveats: Median prediction lead before ophthalmopathy onset was 6.5 months with the model. Patients with ophthalmopathy were separated from those with stable hyperthyroidism by a 13 V-J model.

Germline lookup yields CDR1 MNHNS and CDR2 SASEGT. Trimming shortened V by 5 bases and J by 5 bases, and 15 bases separated the two germline ends. CDR3 length: 14 residues. Ophthalmopathy cases scored 3 or more on the Clinical Activity Score and 4 or more on NOSPECS grade, with duration below 3 months. This TCR was sampled from a woman aged 40 to 50 with Graves' ophthalmopathy. The V call is TRBV6-1, the J call TRBJ2-5; D is possibly TRBD1 or TRBD2 (5 bases each). Sequenced: blood. For the CDR3, the DNA is TGTGCCAGCAGTCCCCCGGGACGTTTGGAGACCCAGTACTTC. Residues: CASSPPGRLETQYF.